Listed here is a single T cell receptor (beta chain). Its specificity is unknown. This sample was taken from a study of early T cells in non-severe SARS-CoV-2 infection. Looking at the study overall: Unsorted whole-blood RNA was sequenced in bulk, leaving chains unpaired. Whole-study results and caveats: CD4 and private specificities were missed by VDJdb matching, which favored anti-spike CD8 responses.

Each single cDNA molecule received a unique molecular identifier. One entry per CDR3 protein results from TCRdb running MiXCR on the 5' RACE reads. The repertoire holds about 31,000 distinct CDR3 sequences, around 6% seen once, with 6% to 7.5% in the top ten. With V trimmed by 7 bases and J by 7 bases, 10 bases remained unmatched. This CDR3 comprises 14 residues. Germline V CDR1 and CDR2: MNHEY, SMNVEV (reference sequence). V is TRBV27 and J is TRBJ2-1; 7 positions match TRBD2. This TCR was sampled from an adult who was a healthcare worker with PCR-confirmed SARS-CoV-2 infection or an uninfected control (not recorded which). The sequenced sample consisted of whole blood. The chain's CDR3 is CASMRLADWNEQFF. The DNA for the CDR3 is TGTGCCAGCATGAGGCTAGCGGACTGGAATGAGCAGTTCTTC.